The 17 T cell receptor beta chains listed next were all sequenced from one sample in a study of T cell repertoires in cytomegalovirus infection. Their recognized antigens are unknown. One entry per CDR3 protein results from TCRdb running MiXCR on the reads. The repertoire holds some 590,000 distinct CDR3 sequences, around two fifths seen once, with over 45% in the top ten. The specimen comprised cultured PBMCs, sampled from culture after CMV antigen stimulation. These receptors all come from a human donor in good health (CMV status not recorded). Some clones in this sample may be carry-over from other donors' samples.

The chain carries TRBV6-2 or TRBV6-3 and TRBJ2-7; 9 bases line up with TRBD2. The germline gives CDR1 MNHEY, CDR2 SVGEGT. V lost 1 base to trimming and J lost 2 bases; unmatched junction nucleotides: 3. This CDR3 is 15 amino acids long. CDR3 in DNA: TGTGCCAGCAGTTACTTAGCGGGAGCTCCCTACGAGCAGTACTTC. Its protein product is CASSYLAGAPYEQYF.

This clonotype has more than one count but fewer than ten. V usage is TRBV4-2 and J usage is TRBJ1-1, with 7 bases fitting TRBD1. The CDR3 runs 17 residues. Germline CDR1 reads LGHNA; CDR2 reads YNFKEQ. V gave up 3 bases and J gave up 5 bases; unmatched junction bases: 15. The CDR3 reads CASSQIYSRQGGTEAFF. CDR3 sequence (DNA): TGTGCCAGCAGCCAGATCTATTCACGACAGGGTGGGACTGAAGCTTTCTTT.

The chain uses TRBV27 and TRBJ1-1; D may be TRBD1 (5 bases). Germline V gives CDR1 MNHEY, CDR2 SMNVEV (reference sequence). Trimming removed 6 bases at V and 0 bases at J, with 8 bases between. This CDR3 is 13 amino acids long. The DNA of the CDR3 is TGTGCCAGCAGGGGGGTTATGAACACTGAAGCTTTCTTT. Its translation is CASRGVMNTEAFF.

This clonotype has only a few counts. The chain combines TRBV7-2 with TRBJ2-1; 10 bases are a match to TRBD2. Germline V gene sequence: CDR1 SGHTA, CDR2 FQGNSA. The CDR3 covers 14 residues. V lost 1 base to trimming and J lost 11 bases; unmatched junction nucleotides: 5. CDR3 nucleotide sequence: TGTGCCAGCAGCTTAGAACCAGCGGGAGGGAAGCAGTTCTTC. It is translated as CASSLEPAGGKQFF.

The sample holds a few counts of this clonotype. The chain has TRBV5-5 and TRBJ2-1; the match to TRBD2 covers 7 bases. The CDR3 totals 16 residues. Germline assignment: CDR1 SGHKS and CDR2 YYEKEE (reference sequence). V lost 0 bases and J lost 8; bases outside the gene matches: 11. The CDR3 nucleotides are TGTGCCAGCAGCTTGGGATCGGGGGGTTTCGGCGATGAGCAGTTCTTC. It translates to CASSLGSGGFGDEQFF.

This clonotype has just a few counts. The chain carries TRBV7-9 and TRBJ2-6, with D perhaps matching TRBD1 (5 bases). Looked up from germline, CDR1 is SEHNR and CDR2 is FQNEAQ (reference sequence). V lost 3 bases to trimming and J lost 4 bases, with 10 bases between them. The CDR3 is 15 residues long. CDR3 sequence reads: CASSFQGRGANVLTF. The CDR3 DNA reads as TGTGCCAGCAGCTTTCAGGGAAGAGGGGCCAACGTCCTGACTTTC.

J is TRBJ2-7 and V is TRBV19; tentative D call: TRBD2 (6 bases). Germline CDR1 LNHDA, CDR2 SQIVND (reference sequence). The ends were cut back, 9 bases at V and 2 bases at J, with 17 bases in the middle. CDR3 length: 14 residues. The DNA of the CDR3 is TGTGCCAGCTCTGACGGGAGTTTGGCCTACGAGCAGTACTTC. It codes for CASSDGSLAYEQYF.

The gene calls are TRBV20-1 and TRBJ2-7; 14 nucleotides align to TRBD2. CDR1 and CDR2 from the germline V gene are DFQATT and SNEGSKA (reference sequence). The CDR3 is 15 residues long. Trimming at V came to 6 bases and at J to 3 bases, leaving 7 bases not matched to a gene. The CDR3: CSATGTSGSLYEQYF. The CDR3 DNA follows: TGCAGTGCGACTGGGACTAGCGGGAGTCTCTACGAGCAGTACTTC.

CDR3 sequence reads: CATPGGNSNQPQHF. The CDR3 bases are TGTGCCACTCCAGGGGGAAATAGCAATCAGCCCCAGCATTTT. The rearrangement joins TRBV27 to TRBJ1-5; TRBD1 matches at 7 bases. This CDR3 is built from 14 residues. Per germline, CDR1 MNHEY and CDR2 SMNVEV (reference sequence). Losses at the gene ends were 10 bases for V and 0 bases for J; bases not matched to a gene: 6.

V gene TRBV6-1 combines with J gene TRBJ1-5; D might be TRBD1 (6 bases). Trimming removed 1 base from V and 6 bases from J, with 13 bases in between. Germline values: CDR1 MNHNS, CDR2 SASEGT. The CDR3 runs to 15 residues. This CDR3 reads CASSEGRGVGQPQHF. CDR3 sequence (DNA): TGTGCCAGCAGTGAAGGCAGGGGAGTAGGTCAGCCCCAGCATTTT.

The rearrangement joins TRBV6-4 to TRBJ2-3; 8 bases line up with TRBD2. Germline CDR1 MRHNA, CDR2 SNTAGT. The junction had 11 bases not matched to a gene; V was cut back by 1 base and J by 2 bases. The CDR3 is made up of 18 amino acids. CDR3 in amino acids: CASSDCLQTAGATDTQYF. In DNA form, the CDR3 reads TGTGCCAGCAGTGACTGCCTCCAGACAGCGGGAGCCACAGATACGCAGTATTTT.

This clonotype was recorded only once. The V call is TRBV2, the J call TRBJ2-2, with TRBD1 matching over 12 bases. The CDR3 loop spans 15 amino acids. The V segment lost 5 bases and the J segment 7 bases; nucleotides outside the gene matches: 5. CDR1 is SNHLY, CDR2 FYNNEI, per germline. The CDR3 coding sequence is TGTGCCAGCAGTCCCGGGACAGGGGGCTTCGGGGAGCTGTTTTTT. Protein sequence: CASSPGTGGFGELFF. The variable domain in full, completed from reference TRBV2 and TRBJ2-2, reads EPEVTQTPSHQVTQMGQEVILRCVPISNHLYFYWYRQILGQKVEFLVSFYNNEISEKSEIFDDQFSVERPDGSNFTLKIRSTKLEDSAMYFCASSPGTGGFGELFFGEGSRLTVL.

This clonotype has a count of ten or more. The chain couples TRBV7-2 to TRBJ2-3; D possibly corresponds to TRBD2 (6 bases). This CDR3 comprises 12 residues. Deletions cut 5 bases from V and 5 bases from J, with 8 bases between. Germline V lookup: CDR1 SGHTA, CDR2 FQGNSA. For the CDR3, the DNA is TGTGCCAGCAGCCGGGGGATAGATACGCAGTATTTT. Residues: CASSRGIDTQYF.

The chain links TRBV5-4 to TRBJ2-5, with D hard to call. The CDR3 totals 14 residues. CDR1 is SGHNT, CDR2 YYREEE, per germline (reference sequence). V lost 4 bases and J 1 base, leaving 11 bases between the germline ends. The CDR3 coding sequence is TGTGCCAGCAGCGAAACAAATGGCCAAGAGACCCAGTACTTC. Encoded protein: CASSETNGQETQYF.

V usage is TRBV11-2 and J usage is TRBJ2-5; D unclear. There are 14 residues in the CDR3. The germline V gene encodes CDR1 SGHAT and CDR2 FQNNGV. Deletions cut 6 bases from V and 2 bases from J, with 13 bases between. This CDR3 reads CASSIGQEQETQYF. The CDR3, as DNA: TGTGCCAGCAGTATTGGCCAGGAGCAAGAGACCCAGTACTTC.

This clonotype was recorded only once. A read error may be the cause here, since a much bigger clone is one base away. The chain employs TRBV7-9 and TRBJ2-5; D is possibly TRBD1 or TRBD2 (5 bases each). V was pared by 3 bases and J by 1 base, with 9 bases between. The CDR3 has 14 residues. The germline CDR1 and CDR2 sequences are SEHNR and FQNEAQ (reference sequence). In nucleotides, the CDR3 is TGTGCCAGCAGCTTTGGGGGATTCCAAGAGACCCAGTACTTC. This encodes CASSFGGFQETQYF.

The V call is TRBV4-2, the J call TRBJ1-6; unclear D gene. V lost 4 bases, J lost 12 bases, and 19 bases lay in between. The germline V gene has CDR1 LGHNA and CDR2 YNFKEQ. The length of the CDR3 is 15 residues. CDR3 in amino acids: CASSPLPALGGPLHF. CDR3 DNA: TGTGCCAGCAGCCCCCTTCCGGCCCTTGGTGGACCCCTCCACTTT.